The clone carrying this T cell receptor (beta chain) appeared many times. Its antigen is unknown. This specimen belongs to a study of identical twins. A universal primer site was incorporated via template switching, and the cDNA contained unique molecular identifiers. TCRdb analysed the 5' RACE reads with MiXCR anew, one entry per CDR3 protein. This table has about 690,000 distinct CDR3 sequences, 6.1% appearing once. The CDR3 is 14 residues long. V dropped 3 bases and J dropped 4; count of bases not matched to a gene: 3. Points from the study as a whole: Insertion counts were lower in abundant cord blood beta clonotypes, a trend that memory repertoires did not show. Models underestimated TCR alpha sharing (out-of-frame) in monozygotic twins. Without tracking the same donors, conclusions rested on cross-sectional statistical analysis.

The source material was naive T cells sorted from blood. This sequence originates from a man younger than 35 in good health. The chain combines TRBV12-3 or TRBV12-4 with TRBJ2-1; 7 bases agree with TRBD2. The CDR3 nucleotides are TGTGCCAGCAGTTTGCGGGAGACTTACAATGAGCAGTTCTTC. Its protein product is CASSLRETYNEQFF.